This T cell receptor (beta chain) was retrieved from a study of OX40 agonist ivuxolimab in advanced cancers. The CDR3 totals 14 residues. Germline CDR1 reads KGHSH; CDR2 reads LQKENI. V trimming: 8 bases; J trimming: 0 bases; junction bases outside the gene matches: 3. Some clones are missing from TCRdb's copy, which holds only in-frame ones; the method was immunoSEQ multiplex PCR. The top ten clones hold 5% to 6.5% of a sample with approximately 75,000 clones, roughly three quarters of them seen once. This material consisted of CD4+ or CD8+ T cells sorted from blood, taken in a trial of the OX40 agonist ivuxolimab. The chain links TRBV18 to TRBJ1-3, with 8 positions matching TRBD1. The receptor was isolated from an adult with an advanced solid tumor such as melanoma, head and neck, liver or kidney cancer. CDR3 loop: CASATGGSGNTIYF. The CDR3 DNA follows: TGTGCCAGCGCCACAGGGGGCTCTGGAAACACCATATATTTT.